There are a few counts of the clone carrying this T cell receptor (beta chain). Every one of the donors was a Caucasian adult that lived in Nashville, Tennessee. Deletions cut 0 bases from V and 3 bases from J, with 10 bases between. CDR1 SGHRS and CDR2 YFSETQ come from the germline V gene. CDR3 length: 15 amino acids. The sample is drawn from a study of shared clonotypes between healthy human individuals. An assay was performed, and its level was deep. Clones were sequenced by immunoSEQ multiplex PCR, and TCRdb holds only the in-frame ones, with some missing. The sample yields almost 750,000 clones, approximately 77% seen once.

Sequencing used memory CD4+ T cells sorted from blood. As for subset: CD45RA-negative fraction. The genes are TRBV5-1 and TRBJ2-1, with D tentatively TRBD2 (5 bases). This receptor was obtained from a woman in her thirties in good health. CDR3 protein: CASSLGVDYYNEQFF. Here the CDR3 DNA reads TGCGCCAGCAGCTTGGGCGTTGACTACTACAATGAGCAGTTCTTC.